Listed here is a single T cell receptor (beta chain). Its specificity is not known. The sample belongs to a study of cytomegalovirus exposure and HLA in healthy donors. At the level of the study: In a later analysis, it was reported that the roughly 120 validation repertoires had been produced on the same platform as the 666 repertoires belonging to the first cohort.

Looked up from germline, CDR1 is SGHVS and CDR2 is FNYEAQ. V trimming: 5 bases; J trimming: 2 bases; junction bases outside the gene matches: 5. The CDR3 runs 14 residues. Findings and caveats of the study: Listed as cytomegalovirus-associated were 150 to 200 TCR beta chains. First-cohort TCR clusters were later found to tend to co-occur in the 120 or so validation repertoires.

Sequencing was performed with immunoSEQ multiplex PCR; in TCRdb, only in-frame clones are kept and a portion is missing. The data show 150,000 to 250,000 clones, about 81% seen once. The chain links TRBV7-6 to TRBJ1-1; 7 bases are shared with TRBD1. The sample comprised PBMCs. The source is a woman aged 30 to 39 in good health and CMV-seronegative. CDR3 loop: CASSPTGVNTEAFF. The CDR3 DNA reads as TGTGCCAGCAGCCCCACAGGGGTAAACACTGAAGCTTTCTTT.